Sequencing of this TCR beta chain was carried out in a study of cytomegalovirus exposure and HLA in healthy donors. Study-wide findings and caveats: Exclusion applied to some V segments, including TRBV6-2 and TRBV6-3, as they were indistinguishable. In a later analysis, common viral pathogens appeared linked to several of the most significant clusters. Later on, an analysis tied approximately 17,000 TCR beta sequences to HLA alleles at 0.05 false discovery rate. Certain sequence variants were highly shared and formed a cluster, and this cluster was likely a sequencing artifact.

Trimming left V 1 base short and J 3 bases short, with 10 bases between. The V gene's germline CDR1 is SGHDT and CDR2 YYEEEE. This CDR3 is built from 15 residues. It was with 60 Vbeta and 13 Jbeta primers that the PCR ran. Some clones are missing from TCRdb's copy, which holds only in-frame ones; the method was immunoSEQ multiplex PCR. The profile shows 150,000 or so clones, about 80% of them singletons. Worth noting for this clone: Its antigen is not identified.

The sequence derives from a man aged 25-45 years in good health and CMV-seropositive. The specimen sequenced was PBMCs. V is TRBV5-6 and J is TRBJ1-4; D call uncertain. The CDR3 DNA follows: TGTGCCAGCAGCTTGTTGGAGTTCGCTAATGAAAAACTGTTTTTT. Amino acids: CASSLLEFANEKLFF.